The sequence of this TCR beta chain was determined in a study of patients and donors after allogeneic stem cell transplantation. The germline CDR1 and CDR2 sequences are MNHNS and SASEGT. Trimming stripped 7 bases from V and 2 bases from J, with 14 bases between. The CDR3 has 14 residues. Via MiXCR, TCRdb re-called the RT-PCR reads, giving one row per CDR3 protein. The sample consists of about a million distinct CDR3 sequences, approximately 18% of them appearing once. The source material was blood, either unsorted or a sorted T cell fraction (not recorded which). The chain couples TRBV6-1 to TRBJ2-5; the D gene is possibly TRBD1 (6 bases). This sequence originates from a human donor who was either an allogeneic HSCT recipient or a stem cell or donor lymphocyte infusion donor (not recorded which). It is not recorded whose cells these are; they may come from a transplant donor. The CDR3 here is CASIKGGLQETQYF. The DNA of the CDR3 is TGTGCCAGCATCAAAGGGGGATTACAAGAGACCCAGTACTTC.